This T cell receptor (beta chain) was sequenced during a study of early T cells in non-severe SARS-CoV-2 infection. The study's findings and limits: VDJdb matching skewed toward anti-spike CD8 responses, missing private and CD4 specificities.

This clonotype was recorded at least ten times. The antigen remains undetermined. The CDR3 runs 14 residues. Trimming left V 6 bases short and J 8 bases short, with 16 bases between. Germline CDR1 and CDR2: MDHEN and SYDVKM. Attachment of unique molecular identifiers was made to individual cDNA molecules. TCRdb reprocessed the 5' RACE reads with MiXCR, giving one entry per CDR3 protein. The sample contains about 53,000 distinct CDR3 sequences, around 12% of which appear only once. The chain joins TRBV28 to TRBJ1-4; the D gene is possibly TRBD1 (5 bases). This receptor was taken from an adult who was a healthcare worker with PCR-confirmed SARS-CoV-2 infection or an uninfected control (not recorded which). The sequencing used whole blood, collected at baseline. This CDR3 is CASSPGTVREKLFF. In DNA, the CDR3 is TGTGCCAGCAGCCCAGGGACTGTGAGAGAAAAACTGTTTTTT.